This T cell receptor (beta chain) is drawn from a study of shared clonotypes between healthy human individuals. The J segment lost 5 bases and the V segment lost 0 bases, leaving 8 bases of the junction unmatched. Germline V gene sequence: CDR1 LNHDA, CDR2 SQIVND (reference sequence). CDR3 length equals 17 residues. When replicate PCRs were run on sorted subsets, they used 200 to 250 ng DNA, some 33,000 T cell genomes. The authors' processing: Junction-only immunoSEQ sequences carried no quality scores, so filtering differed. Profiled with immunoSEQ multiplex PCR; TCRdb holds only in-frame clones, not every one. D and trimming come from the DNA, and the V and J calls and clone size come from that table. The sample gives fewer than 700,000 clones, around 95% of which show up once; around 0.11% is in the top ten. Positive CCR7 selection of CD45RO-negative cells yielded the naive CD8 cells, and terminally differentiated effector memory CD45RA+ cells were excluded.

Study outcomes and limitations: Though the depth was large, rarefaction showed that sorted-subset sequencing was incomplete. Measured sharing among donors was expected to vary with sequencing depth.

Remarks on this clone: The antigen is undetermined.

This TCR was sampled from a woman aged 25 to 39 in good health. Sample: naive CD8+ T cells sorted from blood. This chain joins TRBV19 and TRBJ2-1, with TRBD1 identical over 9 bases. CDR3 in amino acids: CASSIDQPGQGNNEQFF. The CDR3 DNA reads TGTGCCAGTAGTATAGATCAGCCGGGACAGGGAAACAATGAGCAGTTCTTC.